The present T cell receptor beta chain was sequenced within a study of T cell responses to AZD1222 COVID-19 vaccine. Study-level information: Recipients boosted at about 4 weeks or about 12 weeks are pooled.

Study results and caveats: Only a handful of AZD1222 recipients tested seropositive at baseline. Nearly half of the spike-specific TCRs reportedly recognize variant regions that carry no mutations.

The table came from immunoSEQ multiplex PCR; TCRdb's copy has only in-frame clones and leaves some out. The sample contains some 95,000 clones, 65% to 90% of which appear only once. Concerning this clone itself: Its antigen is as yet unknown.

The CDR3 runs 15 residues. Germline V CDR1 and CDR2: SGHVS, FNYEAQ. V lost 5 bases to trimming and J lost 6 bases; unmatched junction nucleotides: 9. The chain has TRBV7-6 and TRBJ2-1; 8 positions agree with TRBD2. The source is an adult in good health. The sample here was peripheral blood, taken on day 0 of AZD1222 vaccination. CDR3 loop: CASSSGSVPPNEQFF. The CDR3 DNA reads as TGTGCCAGCAGCAGCGGGAGCGTCCCCCCCAATGAGCAGTTCTTC.